This T cell receptor beta chain was captured in a study of T-cell reconstitution after alpha-beta-depleted transplantation in children. There are 15 residues in the CDR3. Deletions cut 2 bases from V and 0 bases from J, with 11 bases between. CDR1 and CDR2 (germline): DFQATT, SNEGSKA (reference sequence). The table lists this clonotype with many counts. Unique molecular identifiers were incorporated during preparation of the TCRbeta library. TCRdb re-called the PCR reads through MiXCR, storing one row per CDR3 protein. This sample carries around 680,000 distinct CDR3 sequences, approximately 15% of them seen once, and the ten largest clones take approximately 1%.

The V and J genes are TRBV20-1 and TRBJ1-5; no firm D call. The TCR sequence derives from a human donor who donated a stem cell graft to a child with acute myeloid leukemia. The sequencing here drew on PBMCs from the stem cell graft donor, taken from the stem cell graft. Here the CDR3 reads CSARTTEHSNQPQHF. CDR3 in DNA: TGCAGTGCTAGAACTACAGAACATAGCAATCAGCCCCAGCATTTT.